This T cell receptor beta chain was found in a study of blood T cell repertoires in COVID-19. Study at large: Acute-phase and convalescent COVID-19 samples originated in the United States, Italy and Spain.

The CDR3 totals 15 residues. Germline CDR1 SGHDN, CDR2 FVKESK. The trim removed 1 base at V and 6 bases at J, leaving 2 bases unmatched. Sequenced by immunoSEQ multiplex PCR; TCRdb stores in-frame clones only, minus some. The table shows around 69,000 clones, with approximately 89% occurring only once. V gene TRBV14 combines with J gene TRBJ2-3, with 12 positions matching TRBD1. Sequencing used peripheral blood. This sequence was found in a woman between 50 and 59 years old with active COVID-19. CDR3 sequence reads: CASSQVGQGADTQYF. Written as DNA, the CDR3 is TGTGCCAGCAGCCAAGTGGGACAGGGGGCTGATACGCAGTATTTT.